The source of this T cell receptor (beta chain) is a study of blood T cell repertoires in COVID-19. In the study's own analysis: Estimation of nucleated cell counts was performed using reference gene primer amplification. TCRdb's copy holds only in-frame clones and misses some; the assay was immunoSEQ multiplex PCR. The DNA gave D and trimming, while V, J and clone size come from that table. The sample records some 190,000 clones, 75% to 90% being singletons. This TCR was recovered from a man aged 60-69 years with acute or convalescent COVID-19. The source material was peripheral blood.

The CDR3 sequence: CASSEAGTGHQETQYF. The CDR3 DNA reads TGCGCCAGCAGTGAGGCCGGGACAGGACACCAAGAGACCCAGTACTTC. The J gene is TRBJ2-5, the V gene TRBV10-1; 8 positions match TRBD1. The CDR3 length is 16 residues. Germline trimming cut 2 bases from V and 0 bases from J; bases unmatched to any gene: 5. The germline CDR1 and CDR2 sequences are WNHNN and SYGVQD (reference sequence).